These T cell receptor beta chains were read from a single sample in a study of T cell responses to AZD1222 COVID-19 vaccine. The repertoire was sequenced with immunoSEQ multiplex PCR; TCRdb's copy has only in-frame clones and lacks some. The table records 25,000 to 30,000 clones, 92% of them present only once. The material was peripheral blood, obtained 28 days after the second AZD1222 dose. Every receptor here comes from an adult who received the AZD1222 COVID-19 vaccine. Each CDR3 is given with its conserved first and last residue. The order of the fields is J gene, V gene, clone size, CDR3 protein. Where a row states a size, it is once, few, many or the class of an expanded clone; other rows omit it.

J gene: TRBJ2-3; V gene: TRBV28; clone size: NA; CDR3 protein: CASSLSGGTDTQYF
J gene: TRBJ2-7; V gene: TRBV7-2; clone size: NA; CDR3 protein: CASSFEVPYEQYF
J gene: TRBJ1-3; V gene: TRBV3-1/TRBV3-2; clone size: NA; CDR3 protein: CASSQPGTGSGNTIYF
J gene: TRBJ1-6; V gene: TRBV7-3; clone size: NA; CDR3 protein: CASSLQGQPNSPLHF
J gene: TRBJ2-1; V gene: TRBV24-1; clone size: NA; CDR3 protein: CATSDPWSGQGSSYNEQFF
J gene: TRBJ1-2; V gene: TRBV2; clone size: NA; CDR3 protein: CASSIRDSSNYGYTF
J gene: TRBJ1-5; V gene: TRBV6-5; clone size: NA; CDR3 protein: CASVRDNSNQPQHF
J gene: TRBJ1-3; V gene: TRBV7-2; clone size: NA; CDR3 protein: CASSFQTGIGNTIYF
J gene: TRBJ1-2; V gene: TRBV19; clone size: NA; CDR3 protein: CASSRAAPSNYGYTF
J gene: TRBJ2-3; V gene: TRBV10-3; clone size: NA; CDR3 protein: CAISERGTGGGDTQYF
J gene: TRBJ1-1; V gene: TRBV24-1; clone size: NA; CDR3 protein: CATSGTGGTEAFF
J gene: TRBJ2-1; V gene: TRBV19; clone size: once; CDR3 protein: CASSISHPRGYNEQFF
J gene: TRBJ1-5; V gene: TRBV7-9; clone size: NA; CDR3 protein: CASSLVGYQPQHF
J gene: TRBJ1-5; V gene: TRBV18; clone size: once; CDR3 protein: CASSQTGNSNQPQHF
J gene: TRBJ2-7; V gene: TRBV12-3/TRBV12-4; clone size: NA; CDR3 protein: CASSSQGGDEQYF
J gene: TRBJ1-3; V gene: TRBV7-2; clone size: NA; CDR3 protein: CASSLAGLEDTIYF
J gene: TRBJ1-5; V gene: TRBV5-1; clone size: NA; CDR3 protein: CASSLGSTSNQPQHF
J gene: TRBJ1-2; V gene: TRBV23-1; clone size: NA; CDR3 protein: CASSQGGRQGYYGYTF
J gene: TRBJ2-2; V gene: TRBV29-1; clone size: once; CDR3 protein: CSIGGQGDTGELFF
J gene: TRBJ1-2; V gene: TRBV9; clone size: NA; CDR3 protein: CASSARDNSFYGYTF
J gene: TRBJ2-3; V gene: TRBV2; clone size: NA; CDR3 protein: CASSGGPTKSTDTQYF
J gene: TRBJ2-1; V gene: TRBV7-2; clone size: NA; CDR3 protein: CASSRDRFDEQFF
J gene: TRBJ2-7; V gene: TRBV14; clone size: NA; CDR3 protein: CASSQSGSSYEQYF
J gene: TRBJ2-2; V gene: TRBV24-1; clone size: NA; CDR3 protein: CATSDGTANTGELFF
J gene: TRBJ2-7; V gene: TRBV7-9; clone size: NA; CDR3 protein: CASSPDQREQYF
J gene: TRBJ2-7; V gene: TRBV11-2; clone size: once; CDR3 protein: CASSFEGGVSYEQYF